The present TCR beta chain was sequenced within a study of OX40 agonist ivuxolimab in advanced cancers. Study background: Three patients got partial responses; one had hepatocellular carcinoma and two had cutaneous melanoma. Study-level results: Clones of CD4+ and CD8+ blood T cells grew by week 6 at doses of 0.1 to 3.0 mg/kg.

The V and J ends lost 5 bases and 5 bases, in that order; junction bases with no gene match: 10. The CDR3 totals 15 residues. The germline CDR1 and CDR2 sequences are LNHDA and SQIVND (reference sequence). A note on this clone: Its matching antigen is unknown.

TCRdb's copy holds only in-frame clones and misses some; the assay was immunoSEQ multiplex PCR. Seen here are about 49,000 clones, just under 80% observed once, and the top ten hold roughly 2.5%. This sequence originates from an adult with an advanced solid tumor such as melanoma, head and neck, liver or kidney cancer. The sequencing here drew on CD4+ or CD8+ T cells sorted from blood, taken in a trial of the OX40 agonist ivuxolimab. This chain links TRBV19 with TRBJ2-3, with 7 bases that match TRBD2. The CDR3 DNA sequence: TGTGCCAGTAGTTCCGGGGGGAGTGGTGGAGATACGCAGTATTTT. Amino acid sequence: CASSSGGSGGDTQYF.